The text below deals with one T cell receptor (beta chain). This record belongs to a study of T cells in Graves' hyperthyroidism and ophthalmopathy. RNA transcripts yielded amplified TCR beta CDR3 regions. Researchers ran a first-round RT-PCR on the TCR CDR3 using the HTBI primer set. TCRdb re-called the multiplex PCR reads with MiXCR, one entry per CDR3 protein. Here the sample spans 540,000 or so distinct CDR3 sequences, approximately 14% being singletons. It was considered stable Graves' hyperthyroidism when ophthalmopathy did not progress within 18 months. In patients aged 18 to 65, hyperthyroidism was newly diagnosed, with duration under 2 months. Clinical symptoms, serum thyroxine, TRAb, thyroid ultrasound and orbital computed tomography informed diagnoses. It was 8.5 to 10 ml of fresh peripheral blood that supplied the PBMCs. Germline CDR1 is SGHRS and CDR2 is YFSETQ. The CDR3 totals 16 residues. J was trimmed by 1 base and V by 5 bases; bases with no gene match: 7.

The chain recombines TRBV5-1 with TRBJ2-1, with 9 nucleotides matching TRBD2. The TCR sequence derives from a woman in her 30s with Graves' hyperthyroidism. Sequencing was performed on blood. The CDR3 DNA is TGCGCCAGCAGAACCGGGACTAGCCTTTCCTACAATGAGCAGTTCTTC. Its translation is CASRTGTSLSYNEQFF.